Listed here is a single T cell receptor (beta chain). Antigen unknown. Trimming shortened V by 4 bases and J by 3 bases, and 12 bases separated the two germline ends. The CDR3 length is 14 residues. Per germline, CDR1 SGDLS and CDR2 YYNGEE. The sample comes from a study of cytomegalovirus exposure and HLA in healthy donors. Study overall: Within the Caucasian-associated ancestry cluster were 81% of the roughly 400 genotyped donors.

Study findings and constraints: It was assumed in the presence/absence analyses that sequencing depth was roughly uniform across donors.

Both 60 Vbeta primers and 13 Jbeta primers went into the PCR. Data came from immunoSEQ multiplex PCR; TCRdb stores just in-frame clones and leaves some out. The sample lists about 130,000 clones, about two thirds occurring once. The chain joins TRBV9 to TRBJ2-3; no firm D call. The sequencing sample was made of PBMCs. This TCR derives from a man in his fifties or sixties in good health and CMV-seropositive. The CDR3 DNA is TGTGCCAGCAGCAACTTGCGGATAACAGATACGCAGTATTTT. It is translated as CASSNLRITDTQYF.